The text below deals with one TCR beta chain. Its antigen is unknown. This may arise from a read error, as a much more abundant clone is one base away. The length of the CDR3 is 16 residues. V was clipped by 3 bases and J by 13 bases; unmatched bases: 19. The germline V gene encodes CDR1 SGHRS and CDR2 YFSETQ. The sample is drawn from a study of blood T cells in healthy people across ages. A second PCR, run for roughly 7 to 11 cycles, used a sample-barcoded 5' primer plus a J-beta primer mix. TCRdb independently ran MiXCR on the 5' RACE reads; one entry per CDR3 protein. The sample records about 1.8 million distinct CDR3 sequences, about 49% being singletons. General observations from the study: Higher naive T cell percentage went strongly together with higher TCR beta diversity.

Sequenced material: blood. This chain connects TRBV5-1 to TRBJ2-4; 7 nucleotides agree with TRBD1. This sequence was found in a woman aged 40 to 50 in good health. In nucleotides, the CDR3 is TGCGCCAGCAGCTCTCGACAGGGCCTATTGATCGACGGGCAGTACTTC. It translates to CASSSRQGLLIDGQYF.